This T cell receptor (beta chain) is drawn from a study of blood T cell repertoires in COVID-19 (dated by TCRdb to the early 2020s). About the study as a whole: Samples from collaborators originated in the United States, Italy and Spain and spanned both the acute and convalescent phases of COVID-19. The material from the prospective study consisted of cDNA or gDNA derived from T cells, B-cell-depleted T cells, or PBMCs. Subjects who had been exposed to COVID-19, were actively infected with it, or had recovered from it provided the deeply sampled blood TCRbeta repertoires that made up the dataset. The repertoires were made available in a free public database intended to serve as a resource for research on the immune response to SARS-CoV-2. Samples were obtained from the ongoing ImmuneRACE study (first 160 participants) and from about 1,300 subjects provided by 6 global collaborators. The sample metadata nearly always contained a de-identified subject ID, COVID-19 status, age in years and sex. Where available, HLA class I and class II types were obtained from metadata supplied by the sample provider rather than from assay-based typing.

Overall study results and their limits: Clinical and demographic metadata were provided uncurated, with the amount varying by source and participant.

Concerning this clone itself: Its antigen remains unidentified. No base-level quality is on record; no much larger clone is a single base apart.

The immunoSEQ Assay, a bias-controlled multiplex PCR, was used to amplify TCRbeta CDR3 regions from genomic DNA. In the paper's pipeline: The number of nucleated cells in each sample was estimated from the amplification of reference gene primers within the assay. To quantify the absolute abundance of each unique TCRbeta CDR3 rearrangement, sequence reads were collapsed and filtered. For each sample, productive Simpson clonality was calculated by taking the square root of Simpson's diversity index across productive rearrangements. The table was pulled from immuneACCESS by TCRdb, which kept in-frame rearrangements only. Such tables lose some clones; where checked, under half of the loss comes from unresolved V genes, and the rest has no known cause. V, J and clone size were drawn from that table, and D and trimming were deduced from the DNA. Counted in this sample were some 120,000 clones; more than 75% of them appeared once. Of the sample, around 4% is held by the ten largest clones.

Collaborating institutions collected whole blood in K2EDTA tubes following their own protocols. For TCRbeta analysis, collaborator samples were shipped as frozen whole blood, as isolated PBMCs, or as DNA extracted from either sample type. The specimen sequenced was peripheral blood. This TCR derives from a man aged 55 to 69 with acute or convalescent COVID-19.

The CDR3 sequence is CASSPQETQYF. The nucleotides are TGTGCCAGCAGCCCACAGGAGACCCAGTACTTC. The rearranged segments are TRBV7-2 and TRBJ2-5, with the D gene call left open. V is clipped by 5 bases and J by 5 bases, and the sequence between their germline boundaries is 6 bases long. For CDR1 and CDR2, the germline V gene lists SGHTA and FQGNSA. Measured from the cysteine to the phenylalanine, the CDR3 is 11 residues long. Solely the CDR3 DNA is kept, with 33 bases framed from the first base.